This is a list of T cell receptor beta chains from one sample in a study of long-term antiretroviral therapy in people with HIV. TCRdb's table, derived via immunoSEQ multiplex PCR, lists solely in-frame clones and lacks some. The sample includes roughly 32,000 clones, 85% of them seen just once. The specimen was unsorted PBMCs, collected about 3.4 years after starting antiretroviral therapy. The receptors stem from a man aged 18 to 30 with HIV. CDR3s include the opening cysteine and the closing phenylalanine or tryptophan. The D gene is left open where the match is weak. Some rows mark clone size as missing; the rest say once, few, many or name a class of expanded clone.

TRBV4-1	once	TRBJ2-3	TRBD1	TGCGCCAGCAGCCAAGAAACAGGGGGGCGAACAGATACGCAGTATTTT	CASSQETGGRTDTQYF
TRBV18	.	TRBJ1-1	.	TGTGCCAGCTCACAGGTCGTGAACACTGAAGCTTTCTTT	CASSQVVNTEAFF
TRBV2	.	TRBJ1-5	.	TGTGCCAGCAGTGAAAGCCGTAATCAGCCCCAGCATTTT	CASSESRNQPQHF
TRBV27	.	TRBJ1-2	TRBD1	TGTGCCAGCAGTTTCTCCGGGACAGGGGGCTCTGGCTACACCTTC	CASSFSGTGGSGYTF
TRBV5-1	once	TRBJ1-1	.	TGCGCCAGCAGCAGGGGACGCCAGAACACTGAAGCTTTCTTT	CASSRGRQNTEAFF
TRBV19	.	TRBJ1-2	.	TGTGCCAGTAGTACGCGAGGGACCTTAGGCTATGGCTACACCTTC	CASSTRGTLGYGYTF
TRBV18	.	TRBJ1-2	TRBD1	TGTGCCAGCTCACCCCCTCTGGGACAGAACTATGGCTACACCTTC	CASSPPLGQNYGYTF
TRBV19	.	TRBJ2-7	.	TGTGCCAGTAGTATTTGGGGTTTTGGCTACGAGCAGTACTTC	CASSIWGFGYEQYF
TRBV28	.	TRBJ2-7	TRBD2	TGTGCCAGCAAGAGCGGGAGCTCCTACGAGCAGTACTTC	CASKSGSSYEQYF
TRBV5-4	.	TRBJ2-7	.	TGTGCCAGCAGCTTGGGACAGGCCAGCTCCTACGAGCAGTACTTC	CASSLGQASSYEQYF
TRBV7-9	.	TRBJ1-1	TRBD1	TGTGCCAGCAGCTCTACTCCGACAGGGGAGACTGAAGCTTTCTTT	CASSSTPTGETEAFF
TRBV14	.	TRBJ1-1	.	TGTGCCAGCAGCCATAGAATAGAGTCGGTACGGAACACTGAAGCTTTCTTT	CASSHRIESVRNTEAFF
TRBV7-9	once	TRBJ2-1	TRBD2	TGTGCCAGCAGCTTAGTTAGACTAGCGGACAATGAGCAGTTCTTC	CASSLVRLADNEQFF
TRBV5-1	.	TRBJ1-1	TRBD1	TGCGCCAGCAGCCTGGGACAGGGTCCGACTGAAGCTTTCTTT	CASSLGQGPTEAFF
TRBV6-5	.	TRBJ2-7	TRBD1	TGTGCCAGCAGGGACAGGGGGAACTACGAGCAGTACTTC	CASRDRGNYEQYF
TRBV7-9	.	TRBJ1-4	.	TGTGCCAGCAGCTCCGCGGGGGGTAATGAAAAACTGTTTTTT	CASSSAGGNEKLFF
TRBV13	.	TRBJ2-3	.	TGTGCCAGCAGCCTACCACCTCTAGAGGGGAGCACAGATACGCAGTATTTT	CASSLPPLEGSTDTQYF
TRBV5-1	.	TRBJ2-1	.	TGCGCCAGCAGCTTGGGGACCTCGGGGGGCCATGAGCAGTTCTTC	CASSLGTSGGHEQFF
TRBV7-2	.	TRBJ2-1	TRBD1	TGTGCCAGCAGCTCCGGGACAGGGGGCAATGAGCAGTTCTTC	CASSSGTGGNEQFF
TRBV7-6	.	TRBJ1-2	.	TGTGCCAGCAGCCCCCCGGGGGTCATCTATGGCTACACCTTC	CASSPPGVIYGYTF
TRBV9	.	TRBJ1-2	.	TGTGCCAGCAGCGTAGACAGCACTAACTATGGCTACACCTTC	CASSVDSTNYGYTF
TRBV5-1	.	TRBJ1-4	.	TGCGCCAGCCGAATGGGTGGGGGTGAAAAACTGTTTTTT	CASRMGGGEKLFF
TRBV27	.	TRBJ2-7	.	TGTGCCAGCAGTCCCGGGACTCTTAGCTCCTACGAGCAGTACTTC	CASSPGTLSSYEQYF
TRBV5-8	.	TRBJ1-3	.	TGTGCCAGCACCGAAGCGGGACTCCGAAACACCATATATTTT	CASTEAGLRNTIYF
TRBV5-4	.	TRBJ2-1	.	TGTGCCCCCGGCTCCCGAGGGTCCTACAATGAGCAGTTCTTC	CAPGSRGSYNEQFF
TRBV6-1	few	TRBJ2-2	.	TGTGCCACCGAGCCCTGGACAGAGAACACCGGGGAGCTGTTTTTT	CATEPWTENTGELFF
TRBV27	.	TRBJ2-1	.	TGTGCCAGCAGTGCCTTGGGGGAGGGGGCTGGTAATGAGCAGTTCTTC	CASSALGEGAGNEQFF
TRBV7-6	.	TRBJ2-2	TRBD1	TGTGCCAGCAGCTTACCGACAGGGTCGAACACCGGGGAGCTGTTTTTT	CASSLPTGSNTGELFF
TRBV28	.	TRBJ2-7	.	TGTGCCAGCTCCGATGTTTACGAGCAGTACTTC	CASSDVYEQYF
TRBV7-8	.	TRBJ2-7	TRBD1	TGTGCCAGCCAGCCGGGACAGACCTCCTACGAGCAGTACTTC	CASQPGQTSYEQYF
TRBV5-1	.	TRBJ2-7	.	TGCGCCAGCAGCTTGACAGGACTTTCCTCCTACGAGCAGTACTTC	CASSLTGLSSYEQYF
TRBV9	.	TRBJ2-7	TRBD1	TGTGCCAGCAGCGTAGGGACAGGCGCCTCCTACGAGCAGTACTTC	CASSVGTGASYEQYF
TRBV7-8	few	TRBJ2-7	.	TGTGCCAGCAGCCGGGACGGAAACTACGAGCAGTACTTC	CASSRDGNYEQYF
TRBV5-6	.	TRBJ2-5	.	TGTGCCAGCAGCTTGGAGGGTCAGGGCTATCAAGAGACCCAGTACTTC	CASSLEGQGYQETQYF
TRBV7-9	.	TRBJ2-1	TRBD2	TGTGCCAGCAGCTTAGGGTTTAGCGGGAGCGGCTACAATGAGCAGTTCTTC	CASSLGFSGSGYNEQFF
TRBV2	.	TRBJ2-1	.	TGTGCCAGCAGTGAAGCGCTGGGGGTGGGACTCCCCAATGAGCAGTTCTTC	CASSEALGVGLPNEQFF
TRBV19	.	TRBJ2-1	.	TGTGCCAGTAGTATAAAATGGGGAAATGAGCAGTTCTTC	CASSIKWGNEQFF
TRBV5-5	few	TRBJ1-1	.	TGTGCCAGCAGCCCTAATACCGGGACAATCGGGGCTAGAAACACTGAAGCTTTCTTT	CASSPNTGTIGARNTEAFF
TRBV9	.	TRBJ1-1	TRBD1	TGTGCCAGCAGCGCCTACACAACGGGACAGGGAGGGTCAGGAGCTTTCTTT	CASSAYTTGQGGSGAFF
TRBV27	.	TRBJ2-7	TRBD1	TGTGCCAGCAGTCCCCCCGGGACAGGGGATTACGAGCAGTACTTC	CASSPPGTGDYEQYF
TRBV5-4	few	TRBJ1-5	.	TGTGCCAGCAGCTTCATGACCGCTCATACCGGCAATCAGCCCCAGCATTTT	CASSFMTAHTGNQPQHF
TRBV9	.	TRBJ2-7	.	TGTGCCAGCAGCGTAGCGGCCAATTCCTACGAGCAGTACTTC	CASSVAANSYEQYF
TRBV9	.	TRBJ2-1	.	TGTGCCAGCAGCCAATTCCCATGGCCGGGGGACCTCTCAGACGAGCAGTTCTTC	CASSQFPWPGDLSDEQFF
TRBV7-2	.	TRBJ1-2	.	TGTGCCAGCAGCTTAGCTACCGGTGGCTACACCTTC	CASSLATGGYTF
TRBV6-5	.	TRBJ1-2	.	TGTGCCAGCAGTTTATCACGTAGATTTGGCTACACCTTC	CASSLSRRFGYTF